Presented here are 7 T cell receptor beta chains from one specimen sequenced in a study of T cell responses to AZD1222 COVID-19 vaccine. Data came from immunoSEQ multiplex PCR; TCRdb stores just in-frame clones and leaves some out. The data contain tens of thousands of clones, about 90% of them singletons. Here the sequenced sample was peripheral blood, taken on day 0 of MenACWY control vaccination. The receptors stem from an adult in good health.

CDR3: CASSRTGGSYEQYF. The CDR3 bases are TGTGCCAGCAGCAGAACAGGGGGCTCCTACGAGCAGTACTTC. The chain uses TRBV7-8 and TRBJ2-7; 8 bases align to TRBD1. Germline V gene lookup returns CDR1 SGHVS and CDR2 FQNEAQ. Trimming removed 5 bases from V and 0 bases from J; junction bases left unmatched: 3. The CDR3 consists of 14 residues.

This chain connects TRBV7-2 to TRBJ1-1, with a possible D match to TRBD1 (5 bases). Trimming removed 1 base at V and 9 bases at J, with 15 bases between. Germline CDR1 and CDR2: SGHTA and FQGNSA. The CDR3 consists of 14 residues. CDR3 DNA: TGTGCCAGCAGCTTAGGGGACTTCCCGATGAAAGCTTTCTTT. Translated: CASSLGDFPMKAFF.

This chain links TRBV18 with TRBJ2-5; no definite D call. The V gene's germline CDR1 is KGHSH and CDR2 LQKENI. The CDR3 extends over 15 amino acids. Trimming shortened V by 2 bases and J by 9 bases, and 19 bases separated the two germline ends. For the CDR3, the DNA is TGTGCCAGCTCACCAAAAACCGATTTTCATATGGCCCAGTACTTC. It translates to CASSPKTDFHMAQYF.

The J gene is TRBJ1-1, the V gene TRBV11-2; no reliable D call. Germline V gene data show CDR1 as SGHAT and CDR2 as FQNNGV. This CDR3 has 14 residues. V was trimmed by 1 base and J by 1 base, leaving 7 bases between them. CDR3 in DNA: TGTGCCAGCAGCTTAGGCAGATGGAACACTGAAGCTTTCTTT. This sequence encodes CASSLGRWNTEAFF.

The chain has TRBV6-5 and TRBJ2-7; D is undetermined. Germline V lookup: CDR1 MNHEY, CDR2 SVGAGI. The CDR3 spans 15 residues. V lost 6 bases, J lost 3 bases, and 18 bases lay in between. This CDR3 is CASRMGPADLYEQYF. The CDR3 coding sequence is TGTGCCAGCAGGATGGGCCCCGCTGACCTCTACGAGCAGTACTTC.

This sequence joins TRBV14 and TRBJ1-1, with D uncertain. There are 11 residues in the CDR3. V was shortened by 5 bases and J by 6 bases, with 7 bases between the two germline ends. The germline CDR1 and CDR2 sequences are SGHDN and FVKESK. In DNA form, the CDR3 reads TGTGCCAGCAGCGCGGGTCCTGAAGCTTTCTTT. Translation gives CASSAGPEAFF. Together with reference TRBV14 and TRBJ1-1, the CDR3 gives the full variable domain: EAGVTQFPSHSVIEKGQTVTLRCDPISGHDNLYWYRRVMGKEIKFLLHFVKESKQDESGMPNNRFLAERTGGTYSTLKVQPAELEDSGVYFCASSAGPEAFFGQGTRLTVV.

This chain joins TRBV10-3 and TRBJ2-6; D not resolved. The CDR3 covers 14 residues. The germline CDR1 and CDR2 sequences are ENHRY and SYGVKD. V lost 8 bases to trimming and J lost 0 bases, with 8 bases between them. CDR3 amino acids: CAIYPDSGANVLTF. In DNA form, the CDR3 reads TGTGCCATCTATCCAGACTCTGGGGCCAACGTCCTGACTTTC.